Below, 25 T cell receptor beta chains from the same sample are listed, as sequenced in a study of shared clonotypes between healthy human individuals. Profiled with immunoSEQ multiplex PCR; TCRdb holds only in-frame clones, not every one. This table has roughly 500,000 clones, approximately 82% appearing once. Sequenced sample: PBMCs. These TCRs come from a woman in her 40s in good health. Some clones in this sample may be carry-over from other donors' samples.

This chain joins TRBV7-9 and TRBJ2-7, with TRBD2 matching over 9 bases. V gave up 5 bases and J gave up 2 bases; unmatched junction bases: 16. The CDR3 is 18 amino acids. Per germline, CDR1 SEHNR and CDR2 FQNEAQ (reference sequence). The CDR3 nucleotides read TGTGCCAGCAGCCCGCGGGGGGGGCTGCCAAGGATTACCTACGAGCAGTACTTC. Translated, it gives CASSPRGGLPRITYEQYF. Supplemented by reference TRBV7-9 and TRBJ2-7, the full variable domain reads DTGVSQNPRHKITKRGQNVTFRCDPISEHNRLYWYRQTLGQGPEFLTYFQNEAQLEKSRLLSDRFSAERPKGSFSTLEIQRTEQGDSAMYLCASSPRGGLPRITYEQYFGPGTRLTVT.

This clone was picked up a small number of times. CDR3 loop: CASSQDLAGHNEQFF. In DNA form, the CDR3 reads TGTGCCAGCAGCCAAGACTTAGCGGGTCACAATGAGCAGTTCTTC. This chain links TRBV14 with TRBJ2-1, with 7 bases lining up with TRBD2. Germline CDR1 is SGHDN and CDR2 is FVKESK. V shed 0 bases, J shed 5 bases, and the junction held 4 bases outside the gene matches. This CDR3 is 15 amino acids long.

This chain joins TRBV7-2 and TRBJ2-2; 9 bases line up with TRBD2. The J segment lost 6 bases and the V segment lost 1 base, leaving 6 bases of the junction unmatched. From germline, CDR1 is SGHTA and CDR2 FQGNSA. This CDR3 comprises 16 residues. Here the CDR3 reads CASSLVGGRGSGELFF. In DNA form, the CDR3 reads TGTGCCAGCAGCTTAGTGGGCGGGAGGGGGTCCGGGGAGCTGTTTTTT.

Only one count was recorded for this clone. This chain uses TRBV6-5 with TRBJ1-2; TRBD1 aligns across 9 bases. The CDR3 contains 12 residues. J gave up 4 bases and V 9 bases, and 3 bases lay outside the gene matches. Looked up from germline, CDR1 is MNHEY and CDR2 is SVGAGI. For the CDR3, the DNA is TGTGCCAGAATACAGGGGGCCTATGGCTACACCTTC. The encoded protein is CARIQGAYGYTF.

The J gene is TRBJ2-1, the V gene TRBV6-4; tentatively, D is TRBD2 (5 bases). The CDR3 contains 15 residues. With 3 bases removed from V and 4 bases from J, the gap between germline ends came to 13 bases. Germline V gene sequence: CDR1 MRHNA, CDR2 SNTAGT. The CDR3 sequence is CASSDGLAGYNEQFF. In DNA form, the CDR3 reads TGTGCCAGCAGTGATGGTCTAGCCGGATACAATGAGCAGTTCTTC.

The chain links TRBV11-2 to TRBJ2-5; 12 bases agree with TRBD2. Germline assignment: CDR1 SGHAT and CDR2 FQNNGV. CDR3 length: 16 amino acids. V lost 0 bases, J lost 3 bases, and 2 bases stayed unmatched. The DNA of the CDR3 is TGTGCCAGCAGCTTAGATGCTAGCGGGAGGGAAGAGACCCAGTACTTC. Its translation: CASSLDASGREETQYF.

This chain connects TRBV19 to TRBJ2-2; 13 nucleotides align to TRBD2. Germline V CDR1 and CDR2: LNHDA, SQIVND (reference sequence). The CDR3 sequence is 17 residues long. V trimming: 5 bases; J trimming: 0 bases; junction bases outside the gene matches: 3. The DNA for the CDR3 is TGTGCCAGTAGTTCGGGACTAGCGGGATCGAACACCGGGGAGCTGTTTTTT. Translated, it gives CASSSGLAGSNTGELFF.

As concerns this clone: Since a far larger clone is one base different, this is likely a read error. This CDR3 is also generated by other DNA sequences in the sample. The rearrangement links TRBV15 to TRBJ1-2, with D uncertain. The CDR3 length is 16 residues. Germline V gene data show CDR1 as LNHNV and CDR2 as YYDKDF (reference sequence). This CDR3 is CATSLRKTSLPYGYTF. The CDR3 nucleotides are TGCGCCACCAGCCTTCGAAAGACGAGCCTACCATATGGCTACACCTTC. The whole variable domain, remainder taken from reference TRBV15 and TRBJ1-2, is DAMVIQNPRYQVTQFGKPVTLSCSQTLNHNVMYWYQQKSSQAPKLLFHYYDKDFNNEADTPDNFQSRRPNTSFCFLDIRSPGLGDTAMYLCATSLRKTSLPYGYTFGSGTRLTVV.

The genes are TRBV5-1 and TRBJ1-1; 7 positions match TRBD1. Germline trimming cut 4 bases from V and 5 bases from J; bases unmatched to any gene: 11. The CDR3 runs 15 residues. Germline-derived CDR1 and CDR2 are SGHRS and YFSETQ. CDR3 DNA: TGCGCCAGCAGCCTAAGGGAGCAGGGGGGTACTGAAGCTTTCTTT. It translates to CASSLREQGGTEAFF.

This rearrangement joins TRBV14 to TRBJ2-7; 14 nucleotides agree with TRBD2. CDR1 is SGHDN, CDR2 FVKESK, per germline. The CDR3 is made up of 15 amino acids. The V and J ends lost 4 bases and 6 bases, in that order; junction bases with no gene match: 5. CDR3 in amino acids: CASSRLAGGPFEQYF. CDR3 sequence (DNA): TGTGCCAGCAGCCGACTAGCGGGAGGGCCGTTCGAGCAGTACTTC. The whole variable domain, remainder taken from reference TRBV14 and TRBJ2-7, is EAGVTQFPSHSVIEKGQTVTLRCDPISGHDNLYWYRRVMGKEIKFLLHFVKESKQDESGMPNNRFLAERTGGTYSTLKVQPAELEDSGVYFCASSRLAGGPFEQYFGPGTRLTVT.

This rearrangement joins TRBV19 to TRBJ2-7; D is unresolved. This CDR3 region has 13 residues. Germline CDR1 and CDR2: LNHDA and SQIVND (reference sequence). The CDR3 nucleotides are TGTGCTCCTCCCCTTCTGAAAACCTACGAGCAGTACTTC. It encodes CAPPLLKTYEQYF. The entire variable domain, with the rest obtained from reference TRBV19 and TRBJ2-7, is as follows: DGGITQSPKYLFRKEGQNVTLSCEQNLNHDAMYWYRQDPGQGLRLIYYSQIVNDFQKGDIAEGYSVSREKKESFPLTVTSAQKNPTAFYLCAPPLLKTYEQYFGPGTRLTVT.

The chain uses TRBV7-2 and TRBJ2-4; D uncertain. This CDR3 region has 16 residues. Looked up from germline, CDR1 is SGHTA and CDR2 is FQGNSA. The V end was cut by 6 bases, the J end by 2 bases, with 17 bases between. The CDR3 is CASRPLPRPPKNIQYF. The CDR3 nucleotides are TGTGCCAGCAGACCTTTGCCACGACCACCCAAAAACATTCAGTACTTC. Filled out from reference TRBV7-2 and TRBJ2-4, the complete variable domain reads GAGVSQSPSNKVTEKGKDVELRCDPISGHTALYWYRQSLGQGLEFLIYFQGNSAPDKSGLPSDRFSAERTGGSVSTLTIQRTQQEDSAVYLCASRPLPRPPKNIQYFGAGTRLSVL.

This sequence joins TRBV18 and TRBJ2-4; D is unclear. The J call may be wrong; the DNA end is better matched by TRBJ2-5. The CDR3 totals 13 residues. Germline CDR1 and CDR2: KGHSH and LQKENI. The CDR3 sequence: CASSPDLAPTQYF. The CDR3 region has the DNA TGTGCCAGCTCACCTGACCTCGCCCCGACCCAGTACTTC.

Notes on this clone: Mismatch with germline at one junction end may stem from a read error. V gene TRBV28 combines with J gene TRBJ2-7; D perhaps matches TRBD1 (6 bases). Germline-derived CDR1 and CDR2 are MDHEN and SYDVKM. The CDR3 totals 13 residues. CDR3 nucleotides: TGTGCCAGCGGTTTGGGCAGGGGCTACGAGCAGTACTTC. It translates to CASGLGRGYEQYF.

This chain links TRBV4-1 with TRBJ2-6, with a possible D match to TRBD1 (5 bases). Trimming removed 4 bases from V and 0 bases from J, with 19 bases in between. CDR3 length: 19 amino acids. Germline assignment: CDR1 MGHRA and CDR2 YSYEKL. CDR3 region: CASSPYPGAVYSGANVLTF. For the CDR3, the DNA is TGCGCCAGCAGCCCATACCCTGGGGCTGTATACTCTGGGGCCAACGTCCTGACTTTC.

This chain links TRBV7-9 with TRBJ2-3, with 8 bases fitting TRBD2. Looked up from germline, CDR1 is SEHNR and CDR2 is FQNEAQ (reference sequence). V lost 3 bases and J lost 2; bases outside the gene matches: 7. There are 16 residues in the CDR3. DNA of the CDR3: TGTGCCAGCAGCTTGGGTCTAGCGGGCTACACAGATACGCAGTATTTT. Amino acids: CASSLGLAGYTDTQYF. The full variable domain, in which reference TRBV7-9 and TRBJ2-3 provide the parts outside the CDR3, is DTGVSQNPRHKITKRGQNVTFRCDPISEHNRLYWYRQTLGQGPEFLTYFQNEAQLEKSRLLSDRFSAERPKGSFSTLEIQRTEQGDSAMYLCASSLGLAGYTDTQYFGPGTRLTVL.

The chain combines TRBV6-1 with TRBJ1-1; D gene unclear. CDR3 length: 12 residues. V was pared by 5 bases and J by 5 bases, with 9 bases between. Germline values: CDR1 MNHNS, CDR2 SASEGT. DNA for the CDR3: TGTGCCAGCAGTCTAACTTGGACTGAAGCTTTCTTT. It codes for CASSLTWTEAFF.

The table lists this clone with a few counts. The chain uses TRBV4-3 and TRBJ1-4, with D perhaps matching TRBD1 (5 bases). V lost 0 bases and J 0 bases, leaving 11 bases between the germline ends. Germline V lookup: CDR1 LGHNA, CDR2 YSLEER. This CDR3 comprises 17 residues. The CDR3 is CASSQDPPGSTNEKLFF. The CDR3 DNA sequence: TGCGCCAGCAGCCAAGATCCCCCAGGGTCAACTAATGAAAAACTGTTTTTT.

As for this clone: Since a much larger clone is just one base distant, this may be a read error. The chain recombines TRBV7-2 with TRBJ2-5; D is undetermined. The CDR3 runs to 12 residues. CDR1 SGHTA and CDR2 FQGNSA come from the germline V gene. Trimming removed 5 bases from V and 0 bases from J, with 4 bases in between. CDR3 bases: TGTGCCAGCAGCCCGTACCAAGAGACCCAGTACTTC. This sequence encodes CASSPYQETQYF.

The chain joins TRBV5-3 to TRBJ2-5; D is ambiguous. TRBV5-3 falls under the ORF class, with uncertain function. V lost 1 base to trimming and J lost 2 bases, with 9 bases between them. The CDR3 is made up of 14 amino acids. CDR3 in DNA: TGTGCCAGAAGCTTGTTGGGAATTCAAGAGACCCAGTACTTC. Amino acid sequence: CARSLLGIQETQYF.

This rearrangement joins TRBV1 to TRBJ2-7. TRBV1 is assigned pseudogene status. CDR3 length: 16 residues. CDR3 protein: CTSSQPGVSIDFEQYF. CDR3 bases: TGCACCAGCAGCCAGCCCGGCGTGTCTATTGATTTCGAGCAGTACTTC.

The rearrangement joins TRBV28 to TRBJ2-5; 13 bases match TRBD2. V shed 2 bases, J shed 4 bases, and the junction held 4 bases outside the gene matches. Germline V gives CDR1 MDHEN, CDR2 SYDVKM. The CDR3 extends over 16 amino acids. CDR3 region: CASSLGLAGEGETQYF. The CDR3 DNA sequence: TGTGCCAGCAGTTTAGGACTAGCGGGAGAGGGAGAGACCCAGTACTTC.

The rearrangement joins TRBV9 to TRBJ1-4; TRBD1 aligns across 7 bases. V lost 0 bases, J lost 8 bases, and 7 bases stayed unmatched. Germline V gene data show CDR1 as SGDLS and CDR2 as YYNGEE. The CDR3 has 15 residues. The CDR3 nucleotides read TGTGCCAGCAGCGTAGGAGTCAGGGGGGAGGAAAAACTGTTTTTT. Encoded protein: CASSVGVRGEEKLFF.

Comment on this clone: A clone one base away is much larger, so this may be a read error. This same CDR3 is encoded by further DNA sequences in the sample. V usage is TRBV20-1 and J usage is TRBJ2-7; D gene uncertain. V dropped 2 bases and J dropped 1 base, with 3 bases sitting between them. This CDR3 region has 11 residues. The germline gives CDR1 DFQATT, CDR2 SNEGSKA (reference sequence). The CDR3 DNA sequence: TGCAGTGCTAGACTGTCCTACGAGCAGTACTTC. Residues: CSARLSYEQYF.

The chain employs TRBV7-8 and TRBJ2-1; tentatively, D is TRBD2 (5 bases). From germline, CDR1 is SGHVS and CDR2 FQNEAQ. V was pared by 8 bases and J by 8 bases, with 19 bases between. CDR3 size: 14 residues. The chain's CDR3 is CASGQTVLGHEQFF. The CDR3 region has the DNA TGTGCCAGCGGCCAAACTGTACTAGGCCATGAGCAGTTCTTC.